These T cell receptor beta chains were read from a single sample in a study of T cell repertoires in cytomegalovirus infection. Their antigen targets remain unknown. TCRdb ran MiXCR on the reads and lists one entry per CDR3 protein. In the table there are approximately 300,000 distinct CDR3 sequences, approximately 25% of which are singletons. Specimen: cultured PBMCs, collected from culture after CMV antigen stimulation. All receptors derive from a human donor in good health (CMV status not recorded). Some clones in this sample may be carry-over from other donors' samples. CDR3s include the opening cysteine and the closing phenylalanine or tryptophan. D genes are given only for firm matches. Expanded clones are given a class, and other clones once, few, many or no size at all.

CDR3 | DNA | V | D | J | size
CASDEQGSAGANVLTF | TGCGCCAGCGACGAGCAGGGATCGGCTGGGGCCAACGTCCTGACTTTC | TRBV5-1 | . | TRBJ2-6 | .
CASSYRREEPQETQYF | TGTGCCAGCAGTTACAGGCGGGAGGAACCACAAGAGACCCAGTACTTC | TRBV6-2/TRBV6-3 | TRBD2 | TRBJ2-5 | .
CASSSKGTSGRGADTQYF | TGTGCCAGCAGCTCTAAGGGGACTAGCGGGAGAGGAGCAGATACGCAGTATTTT | TRBV7-8 | TRBD2 | TRBJ2-3 | many
CSARDRLAGVVHEQYF | TGCAGTGCTAGAGATCGACTAGCGGGAGTGGTCCACGAGCAGTACTTC | TRBV20-1 | TRBD2 | TRBJ2-7 | .
CASSSGVGEQYF | TGTGCCAGCAGCTCCGGAGTCGGCGAGCAGTACTTC | TRBV28 | . | TRBJ2-7 | .
CASSFKWASGRNEQFF | TGTGCCAGCAGTTTTAAGTGGGCTAGCGGGAGGAATGAGCAGTTCTTC | TRBV27 | TRBD2 | TRBJ2-1 | few
CSARDRLASTDTQYF | TGCAGTGCTAGAGATCGACTAGCTAGCACAGATACGCAGTATTTT | TRBV20-1 | TRBD2 | TRBJ2-3 | .
CASSLDETGVETQYF | TGTGCCAGCAGCTTGGATGAGACAGGGGTAGAGACCCAGTACTTC | TRBV7-9 | TRBD1 | TRBJ2-5 | .
CASSFRGSDEQFF | TGTGCCAGCAGCTTCCGAGGGAGCGATGAGCAGTTCTTC | TRBV7-2 | . | TRBJ2-1 | many
CSAPGLASTDTQYF | TGCAGTGCGCCGGGACTAGCAAGCACAGATACGCAGTATTTT | TRBV20-1 | TRBD2 | TRBJ2-3 | .
CAISSSGSNEQFF | TGTGCCATCAGTTCCAGCGGGAGTAATGAGCAGTTCTTC | TRBV10-3 | TRBD2 | TRBJ2-1 | few
CASSLGTADSGNTIYF | TGTGCCAGCAGCCTAGGGACAGCAGACTCTGGAAACACCATATATTTT | TRBV7-6 | TRBD1 | TRBJ1-3 | few
CASSPAGAGTIGELFF | TGTGCCAGCTCACCAGCGGGAGCAGGGACCATCGGGGAGCTGTTTTTT | TRBV18 | TRBD2 | TRBJ2-2 | .
CSASRNTAGVERNEQFF | TGCAGTGCTAGCCGCAACACAGCGGGAGTTGAGAGGAATGAGCAGTTCTTC | TRBV20-1 | TRBD2 | TRBJ2-1 | .
CASAMPPTSSTDTQYF | TGTGCCAGCGCTATGCCCCCAACGTCTAGCACAGATACGCAGTATTTT | TRBV7-9 | . | TRBJ2-3 | few
CSARDTGATDTQYF | TGCAGTGCTAGAGATACGGGGGCCACAGATACGCAGTATTTT | TRBV20-1 | . | TRBJ2-3 | .
CASSLGIKVATGELFF | TGTGCCAGCAGCTTAGGAATTAAGGTTGCCACCGGGGAGCTGTTTTTT | TRBV11-2 | . | TRBJ2-2 | few
CASSWTGTYYEQYF | TGTGCCAGCAGCTGGACGGGGACTTACTACGAGCAGTACTTC | TRBV11-2 | . | TRBJ2-7 | .
CASSQDTGTGGGEQYF | TGCGCCAGCAGCCAAGATACGGGGACAGGGGGTGGTGAGCAGTACTTC | TRBV4-1 | TRBD1 | TRBJ2-7 | .
CASSYSHRANIQYF | TGTGCCAGCAGTTACTCGCACAGGGCGAACATTCAGTACTTC | TRBV6-2/TRBV6-3 | . | TRBJ2-4 | .
CASRGTGFADTQYF | TGTGCCAGCAGGGGGACAGGGTTCGCAGATACGCAGTATTTT | TRBV27 | TRBD1 | TRBJ2-3 | .
CSARILTGLAGHSYNEQFF | TGCAGTGCTAGAATACTGACGGGACTAGCGGGCCACTCCTACAATGAGCAGTTCTTC | TRBV20-1 | TRBD2 | TRBJ2-1 | .
CASSKGTANTGELFF | TGTGCCAGCAGTAAAGGGACAGCGAACACCGGGGAGCTGTTTTTT | TRBV12-3/TRBV12-4 | TRBD1 | TRBJ2-2 | few
CASSLEAASYNEQFF | TGTGCCAGCAGCTTAGAGGCGGCCTCCTACAATGAGCAGTTCTTC | TRBV7-8 | . | TRBJ2-1 | many
CASSLSGTGGNEQFF | TGTGCCAGCAGCTTATCCGGGACAGGGGGCAATGAGCAGTTCTTC | TRBV7-2 | TRBD1 | TRBJ2-1 | many
CSAPHLGYNEQFF | TGCAGTGCTCCCCACCTAGGTTACAATGAGCAGTTCTTC | TRBV20-1 | . | TRBJ2-1 | .
CASSLQRWGASYEQYF | TGTGCCAGCAGCCTCCAGCGTTGGGGGGCGTCCTACGAGCAGTACTTC | TRBV28 | . | TRBJ2-7 | .
CASSFNDRNTEAFF | TGTGCCAGCAGTTTCAATGACAGGAACACTGAAGCTTTCTTT | TRBV12-3/TRBV12-4 | . | TRBJ1-1 | .
CASSMGVEQYF | TGTGCCAGTAGTATGGGCGTCGAGCAGTACTTC | TRBV19 | . | TRBJ2-7 | .